This T cell receptor (beta chain) is from a study of OX40 agonist ivuxolimab in advanced cancers. At the level of the study: Hepatocellular carcinoma, melanoma, renal cell or head and neck cancer affected the dose-escalation patients.

The data were produced by immunoSEQ multiplex PCR, yet TCRdb's version contains in-frame clones alone and is incomplete. The sample includes 70,000 to 80,000 clones, approximately 90% of them seen just once. Germline CDR1 reads SGHRS; CDR2 reads YFSETQ. Trimming cost V 9 bases and J 3 bases; bases outside gene matches: 8. The CDR3 has 15 amino acids. On cycle 4 day 1 and cycle 7 day 1, as well as at baseline, blood was sampled. Study-wide findings and caveats: Near-lowest levels of clonal expansion characterized partial responders at 0.1-3.0 mg/kg.

This clone was detected once. Its matching antigen is unknown. The sample here was CD4+ or CD8+ T cells sorted from blood, taken in a trial of the OX40 agonist ivuxolimab. The V and J genes are TRBV5-1 and TRBJ2-1; 11 bases are shared with TRBD2. This clonotype originated in an adult with an advanced solid tumor such as melanoma, head and neck, liver or kidney cancer. As DNA, the CDR3 is TGCGCCACCTACGCCGGGACTAGCGGCTACAATGAGCAGTTCTTC. This sequence encodes CATYAGTSGYNEQFF. Drawing the rest from reference TRBV5-1 and TRBJ2-1, the complete variable domain is KAGVTQTPRYLIKTRGQQVTLSCSPISGHRSVSWYQQTPGQGLQFLFEYFSETQRNKGNFPGRFSGRQFSNSRSEMNVSTLELGDSALYLCATYAGTSGYNEQFFGPGTRLTVL.